This T cell receptor (beta chain) was observed in a study of T cell responses to AZD1222 COVID-19 vaccine. Notes on the study in general: The study reported that nearly half of spike-specific TCRs target unmutated variant regions. Two doses of AZD1222 preceded a rise in Spike-specific TCR breadth and depth. Baseline testing showed seropositivity in only six AZD1222 recipients.

Of note for this clone: Its antigen remains unknown.

Germline-derived CDR1 and CDR2 are LNHDA and SQIVND (reference sequence). This CDR3 has 13 residues. V was shortened by 4 bases and J by 9 bases, with 10 bases between the two germline ends. TCRdb keeps only in-frame clones here, not all; method: immunoSEQ multiplex PCR. This sample has 180,000 or so clones; 85% to 90% occur once, and the top ten carry 1.5% to 2%. This chain joins TRBV19 and TRBJ1-6, with D tentatively TRBD1 (6 bases). Sequencing used peripheral blood, obtained on day 0 of AZD1222 vaccination. This sequence originates from an adult in good health. The DNA for the CDR3 is TGTGCCAGTAGTAACAGGGCCGGTTCACCCCTCCACTTT. It translates to CASSNRAGSPLHF.